The 5 T cell receptor beta chains listed next were all sequenced from one sample in a study of T cell repertoires in cytomegalovirus infection. One entry per CDR3 protein, called by TCRdb with MiXCR from the reads. The repertoire has approximately 1,000,000 distinct CDR3 sequences, approximately 31% of them found once; the top ten carry more than 12%. No antigens are known for them. Material: cultured CD8+ T cells from PBMCs, obtained from culture after CMV antigen stimulation. The receptors shown here come from a human donor in good health (CMV status not recorded). Some clones in this sample may be carry-over from other donors' samples.

This clonotype was detected only a few times. J is TRBJ2-6 and V is TRBV2, with D unclear. The CDR3 totals 14 residues. Trimming took off 3 bases at V and 0 bases at J, with 3 bases between the two ends. The germline V gene encodes CDR1 SNHLY and CDR2 FYNNEI. CDR3 protein: CASSDPSGANVLTF. Here the CDR3 DNA reads TGTGCCAGCAGTGACCCCTCTGGGGCCAACGTCCTGACTTTC.

The rearrangement uses TRBV4-1 and TRBJ1-1; 8 bases are shared with TRBD1. CDR1 is MGHRA and CDR2 is YSYEKL in the germline V gene. With 0 bases clipped from V and 4 bases from J, the junction kept 4 bases outside the gene matches. The CDR3 runs to 15 residues. CDR3 sequence (DNA): TGCGCCAGCAGCCAAGAGACAGGGGATGGCACTGAAGCTTTCTTT. Its protein product is CASSQETGDGTEAFF.

This clonotype came up a few times. The chain employs TRBV20-1 and TRBJ2-1, with D possibly called TRBD1 or TRBD2 (7 bases each). CDR1 is DFQATT, CDR2 SNEGSKA, per germline (reference sequence). V dropped 0 bases and J dropped 4 bases, with 31 bases sitting between them. The CDR3 loop spans 21 amino acids. As DNA, the CDR3 is TGCAGTGCTAGAGATGATTGGACAGGAGGAAGCTCGCGGGGGCAATACAATGAGCAGTTCTTC. Protein sequence: CSARDDWTGGSSRGQYNEQFF.

This clonotype was counted a few times. This rearrangement joins TRBV4-1 to TRBJ1-1; a weak D match, TRBD1 (6 bases). CDR1 is MGHRA and CDR2 is YSYEKL in the germline V gene. The CDR3 is 15 amino acids. The V end lost 3 bases, the J end lost 6 bases, and 17 bases lay between the germline ends. The CDR3 is CASSQPTGHRSEAFF. As DNA, the CDR3 is TGCGCCAGCAGCCAGCCCACGGGACATAGGTCTGAAGCTTTCTTT.

This chain connects TRBV6-2 or TRBV6-3 to TRBJ2-1; D might be TRBD1 or TRBD2, each matching 5 bases. Germline V gives CDR1 MNHEY, CDR2 SVGEGT. V lost 8 bases to trimming and J lost 5 bases, with 22 bases between them. CDR3 length: 16 residues. The CDR3 bases are TGTGCCAGCGAAGGCTCGGGGCTTTATTCTAACAATGAGCAGTTCTTC. This codes for CASEGSGLYSNNEQFF.